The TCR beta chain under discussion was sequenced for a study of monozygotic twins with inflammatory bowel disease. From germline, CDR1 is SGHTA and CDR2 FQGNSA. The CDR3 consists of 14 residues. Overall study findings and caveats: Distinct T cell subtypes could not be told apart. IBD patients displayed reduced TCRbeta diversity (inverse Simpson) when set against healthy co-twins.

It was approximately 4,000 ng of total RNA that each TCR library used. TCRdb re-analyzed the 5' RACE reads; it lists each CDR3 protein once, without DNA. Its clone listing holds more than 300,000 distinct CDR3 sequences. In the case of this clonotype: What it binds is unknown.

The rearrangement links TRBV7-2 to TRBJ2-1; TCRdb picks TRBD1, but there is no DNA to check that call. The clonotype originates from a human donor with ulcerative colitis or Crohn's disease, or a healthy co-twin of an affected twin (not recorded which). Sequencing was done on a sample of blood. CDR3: CATSPGGGYNEQFF.